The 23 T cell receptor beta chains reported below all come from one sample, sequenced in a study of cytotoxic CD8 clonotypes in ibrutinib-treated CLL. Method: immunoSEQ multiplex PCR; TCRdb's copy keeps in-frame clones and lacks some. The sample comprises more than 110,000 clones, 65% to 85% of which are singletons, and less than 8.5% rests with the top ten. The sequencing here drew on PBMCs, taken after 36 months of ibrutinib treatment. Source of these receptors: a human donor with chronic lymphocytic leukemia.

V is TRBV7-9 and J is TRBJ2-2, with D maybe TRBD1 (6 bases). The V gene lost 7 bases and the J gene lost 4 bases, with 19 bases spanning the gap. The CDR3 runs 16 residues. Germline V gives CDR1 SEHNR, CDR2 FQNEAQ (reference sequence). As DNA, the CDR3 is TGTGCCAGCACCTACCCCAGGGGACGCGGCACCGGGGAGCTGTTTTTT. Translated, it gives CASTYPRGRGTGELFF. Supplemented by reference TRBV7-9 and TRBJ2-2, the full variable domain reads DTGVSQNPRHKITKRGQNVTFRCDPISEHNRLYWYRQTLGQGPEFLTYFQNEAQLEKSRLLSDRFSAERPKGSFSTLEIQRTEQGDSAMYLCASTYPRGRGTGELFFGEGSRLTVL.

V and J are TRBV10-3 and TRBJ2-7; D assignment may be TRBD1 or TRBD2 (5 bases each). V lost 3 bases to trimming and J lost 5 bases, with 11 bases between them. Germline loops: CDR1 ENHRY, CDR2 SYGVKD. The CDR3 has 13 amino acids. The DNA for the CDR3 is TGTGCCATCAGTGAATTCGGGGCGGACGAGCAGTACTTC. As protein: CAISEFGADEQYF.

The CDR3 nucleotides are TGTGCCGGAGAGGAGGGACAGGGGGACCAGCCCCAGCATTTT. It translates to CAGEEGQGDQPQHF. The chain combines TRBV6-1 with TRBJ1-5; TRBD1 aligns across 11 bases. The germline V gene encodes CDR1 MNHNS and CDR2 SASEGT. Trimming cost V 11 bases and J 7 bases; bases outside gene matches: 10. The CDR3 length is 14 residues.

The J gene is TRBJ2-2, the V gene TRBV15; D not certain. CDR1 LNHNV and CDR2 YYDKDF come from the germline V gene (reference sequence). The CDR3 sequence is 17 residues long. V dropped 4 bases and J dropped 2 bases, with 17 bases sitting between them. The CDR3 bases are TGTGCCACCAGCAAGAGTTCCTCTCTTGGCAACACCGGGGAGCTGTTTTTT. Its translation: CATSKSSSLGNTGELFF.

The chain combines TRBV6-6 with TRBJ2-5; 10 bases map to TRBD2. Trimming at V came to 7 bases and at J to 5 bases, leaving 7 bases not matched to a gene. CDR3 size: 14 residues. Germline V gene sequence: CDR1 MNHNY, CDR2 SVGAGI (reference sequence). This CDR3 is CASKPGLARETQYF. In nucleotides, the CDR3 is TGTGCCAGCAAACCGGGACTAGCGCGTGAGACCCAGTACTTC.

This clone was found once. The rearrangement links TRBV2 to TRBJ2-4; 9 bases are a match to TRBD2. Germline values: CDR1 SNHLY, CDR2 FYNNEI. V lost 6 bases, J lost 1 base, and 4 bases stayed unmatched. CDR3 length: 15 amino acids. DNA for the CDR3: TGTGCCAGCAGGGGACTAGCAATGGCCAAAAACATTCAGTACTTC. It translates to CASRGLAMAKNIQYF.

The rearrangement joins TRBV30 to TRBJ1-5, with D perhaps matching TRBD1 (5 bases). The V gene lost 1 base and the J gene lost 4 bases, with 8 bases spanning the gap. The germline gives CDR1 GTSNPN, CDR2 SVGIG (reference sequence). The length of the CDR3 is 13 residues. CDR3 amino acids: CAWSGGRNQPQHF. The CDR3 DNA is TGTGCCTGGAGTGGGGGGAGAAATCAGCCCCAGCATTTT.

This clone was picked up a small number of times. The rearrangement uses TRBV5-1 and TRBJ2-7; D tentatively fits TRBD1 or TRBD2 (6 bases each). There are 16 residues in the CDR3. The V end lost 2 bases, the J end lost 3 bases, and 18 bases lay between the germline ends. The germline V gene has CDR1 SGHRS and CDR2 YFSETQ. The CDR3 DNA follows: TGCGCCAGCAGCTTAAAGGGGGGTCCGGGCTTCTACGAGCAGTACTTC. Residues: CASSLKGGPGFYEQYF. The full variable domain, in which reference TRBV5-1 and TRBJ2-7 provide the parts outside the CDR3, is KAGVTQTPRYLIKTRGQQVTLSCSPISGHRSVSWYQQTPGQGLQFLFEYFSETQRNKGNFPGRFSGRQFSNSRSEMNVSTLELGDSALYLCASSLKGGPGFYEQYFGPGTRLTVT.

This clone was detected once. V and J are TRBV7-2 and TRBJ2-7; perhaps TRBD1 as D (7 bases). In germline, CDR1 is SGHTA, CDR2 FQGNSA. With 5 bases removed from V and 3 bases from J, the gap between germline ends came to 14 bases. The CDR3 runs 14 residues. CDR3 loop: CASSQGGSYYEQYF. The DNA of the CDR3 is TGTGCCAGCAGCCAGGGGGGCAGCTACTACGAGCAGTACTTC.

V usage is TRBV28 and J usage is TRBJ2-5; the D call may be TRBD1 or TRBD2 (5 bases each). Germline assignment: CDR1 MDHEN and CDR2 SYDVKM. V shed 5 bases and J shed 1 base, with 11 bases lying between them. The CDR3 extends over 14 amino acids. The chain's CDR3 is CASSPGPLQETQYF. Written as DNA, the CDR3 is TGTGCCAGCAGTCCGGGACCTCTCCAAGAGACCCAGTACTTC.

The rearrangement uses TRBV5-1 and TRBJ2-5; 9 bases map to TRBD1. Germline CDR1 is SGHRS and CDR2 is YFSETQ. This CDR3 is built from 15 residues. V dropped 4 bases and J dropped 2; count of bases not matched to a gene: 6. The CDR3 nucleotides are TGCGCCAGCAGCGGGACAGGGTCCCCGCAAGAGACCCAGTACTTC. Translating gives CASSGTGSPQETQYF.

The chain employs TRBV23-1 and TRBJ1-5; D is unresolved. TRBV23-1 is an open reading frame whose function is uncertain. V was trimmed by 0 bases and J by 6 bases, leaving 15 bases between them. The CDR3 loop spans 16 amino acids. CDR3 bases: TGCGCCAGCAGTCAATCTTTCCCACTGATGGGTCAGCCCCAGCATTTT. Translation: CASSQSFPLMGQPQHF.

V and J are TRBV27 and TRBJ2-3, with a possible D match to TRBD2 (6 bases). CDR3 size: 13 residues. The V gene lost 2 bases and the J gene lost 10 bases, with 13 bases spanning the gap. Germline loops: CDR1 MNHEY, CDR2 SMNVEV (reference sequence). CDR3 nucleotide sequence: TGTGCCAGCAGTTTACCCACTAGGAGGGCGCAGTATTTT. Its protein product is CASSLPTRRAQYF.

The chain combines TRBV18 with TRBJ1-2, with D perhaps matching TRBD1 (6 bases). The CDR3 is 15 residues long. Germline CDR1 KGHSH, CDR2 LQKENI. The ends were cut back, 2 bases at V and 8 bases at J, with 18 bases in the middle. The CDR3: CASSPSGVIFEGYTF. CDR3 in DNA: TGTGCCAGCTCACCATCAGGGGTCATCTTTGAAGGCTACACCTTC.

This CDR3 reads CASSYSYRDYEQYF. The CDR3 coding sequence is TGTGCCAGCAGTTACTCCTACAGGGATTACGAGCAGTACTTC. The rearrangement joins TRBV6-5 to TRBJ2-7; the D gene is possibly TRBD1 (6 bases). V lost 0 bases and J lost 4, with 10 bases in between. The CDR3 runs 14 residues. Germline CDR1 MNHEY, CDR2 SVGAGI.

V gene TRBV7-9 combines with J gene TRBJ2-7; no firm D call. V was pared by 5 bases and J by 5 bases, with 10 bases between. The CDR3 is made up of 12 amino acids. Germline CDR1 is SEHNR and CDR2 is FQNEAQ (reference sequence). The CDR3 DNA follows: TGTGCCAGCAGCATCCCGCCGGACGAGCAGTACTTC. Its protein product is CASSIPPDEQYF.

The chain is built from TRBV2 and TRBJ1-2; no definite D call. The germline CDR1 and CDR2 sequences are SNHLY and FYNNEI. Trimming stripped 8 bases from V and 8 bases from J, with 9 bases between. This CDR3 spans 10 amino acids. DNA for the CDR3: TGTGCCAGCGCCGATCGAGGCTACACCTTC. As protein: CASADRGYTF.

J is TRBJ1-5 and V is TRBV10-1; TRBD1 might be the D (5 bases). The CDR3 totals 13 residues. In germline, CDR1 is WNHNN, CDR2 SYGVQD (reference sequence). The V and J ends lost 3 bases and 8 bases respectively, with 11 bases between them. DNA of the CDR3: TGCGCCAGCAGTGACAGGACCAGGGAGCCCCAGCATTTT. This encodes CASSDRTREPQHF.

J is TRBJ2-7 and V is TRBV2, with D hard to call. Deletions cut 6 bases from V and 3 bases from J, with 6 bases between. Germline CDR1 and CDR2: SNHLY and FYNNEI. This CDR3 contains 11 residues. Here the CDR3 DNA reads TGTGCCAGCAGACAGTTCTACGAGCAGTACTTC. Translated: CASRQFYEQYF.

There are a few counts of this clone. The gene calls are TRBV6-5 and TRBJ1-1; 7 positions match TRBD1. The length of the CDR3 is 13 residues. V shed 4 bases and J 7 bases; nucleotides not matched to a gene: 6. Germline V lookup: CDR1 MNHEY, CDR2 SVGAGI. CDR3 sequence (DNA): TGTGCCAGCAGTTCGGGACAGCGAGATGAAGCTTTCTTT. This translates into CASSSGQRDEAFF.

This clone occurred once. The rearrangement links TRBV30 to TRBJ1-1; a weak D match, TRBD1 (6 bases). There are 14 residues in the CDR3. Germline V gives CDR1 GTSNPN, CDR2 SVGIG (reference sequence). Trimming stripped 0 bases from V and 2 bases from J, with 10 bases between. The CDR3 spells CAWSVGRGNTEAFF. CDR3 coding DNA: TGTGCCTGGAGTGTAGGCAGGGGAAACACTGAAGCTTTCTTT.

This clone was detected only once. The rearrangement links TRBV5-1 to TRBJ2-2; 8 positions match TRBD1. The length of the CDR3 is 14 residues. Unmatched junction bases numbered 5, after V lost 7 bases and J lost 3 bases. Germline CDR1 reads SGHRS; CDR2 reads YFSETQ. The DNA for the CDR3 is TGCGCCAGCCAGAGACAGGGGTACACCGGGGAGCTGTTTTTT. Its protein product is CASQRQGYTGELFF.

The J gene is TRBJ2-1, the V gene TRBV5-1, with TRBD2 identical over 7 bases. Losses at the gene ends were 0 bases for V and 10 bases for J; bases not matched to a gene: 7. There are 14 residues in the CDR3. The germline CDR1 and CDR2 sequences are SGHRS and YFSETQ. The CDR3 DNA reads TGCGCCAGCAGCTTGGAAGGCGGGAGCAGGGAGCAGTTCTTC. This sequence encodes CASSLEGGSREQFF.